Here is one T cell receptor (beta chain) with its context. As yet, its antigen is unknown. Donor samples were obtained from healthy Caucasian individuals from Russia, aged 6 to 90. The data were obtained in a study of blood T cells in healthy people across ages. For the study at large: There was about one barcoded beta molecule captured by template switching per two T cells. Findings and caveats of the study: With naive T cell percentage, TCR beta diversity showed a strong correlation. Diversity was higher, and naive CD4+ cells more numerous, in long-lived donors than in aged donors.

The second PCR ran roughly 6 to 12 cycles with a sample-barcoded 5' primer and J-beta primers. MiXCR was run by TCRdb on the 5' RACE reads, yielding one entry per CDR3 protein. This sample has 780,000 or so distinct CDR3 sequences; approximately 53% occur once, and the top ten carry roughly 24%. Trimming took 3 bases from V and 7 from J, leaving 8 bases between them. CDR1 and CDR2 from the germline V gene are SGHDN and FVKESK. The CDR3 is 12 residues long. This sequence was found in a man aged 40-49 years in good health. The chain has TRBV14 and TRBJ2-3; D remains ambiguous. The sample was blood. CDR3 coding DNA: TGTGCCAGCAGCCAGACGACTTATACGCAGTATTTT. As protein: CASSQTTYTQYF.